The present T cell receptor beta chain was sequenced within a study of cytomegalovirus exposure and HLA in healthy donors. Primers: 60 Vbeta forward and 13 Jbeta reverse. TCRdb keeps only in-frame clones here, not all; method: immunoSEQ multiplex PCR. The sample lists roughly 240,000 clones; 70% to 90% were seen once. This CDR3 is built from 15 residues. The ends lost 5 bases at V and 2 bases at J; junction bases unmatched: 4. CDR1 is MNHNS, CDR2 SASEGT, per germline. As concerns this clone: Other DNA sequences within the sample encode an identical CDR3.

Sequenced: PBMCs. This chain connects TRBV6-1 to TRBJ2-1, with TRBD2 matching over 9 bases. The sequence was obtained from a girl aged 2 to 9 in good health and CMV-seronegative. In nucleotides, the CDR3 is TGTGCCAGCAGTAAAAGCGGGGGGACCTACAATGAGCAGTTCTTC. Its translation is CASSKSGGTYNEQFF.